This TCR beta chain was obtained from a study of blood T cell repertoires in COVID-19. In the source study's methods: Reference gene primer amplification gave estimated nucleated cell counts. Measured with immunoSEQ multiplex PCR; TCRdb has only the in-frame clones, and not every one. V, J and clone size derive from that table, while D and trimming were established from the DNA sequence. The table has tens of thousands of clones, roughly 87% seen once. The CDR3 is made up of 15 amino acids. V lost 4 bases to trimming and J lost 0 bases, with 10 bases between them. Germline loops: CDR1 LGHDT, CDR2 YNNKEL (reference sequence).

The sequenced material came from peripheral blood. The genes are TRBV3-1 (or the pseudogene TRBV3-2) and TRBJ1-3; D might be TRBD1 (5 bases). This sequence originates from a middle-aged man with active or convalescent COVID-19. CDR3 in DNA: TGTGCCAGCAGCCTAGACGGACACTCTGGAAACACCATATATTTT. Protein product: CASSLDGHSGNTIYF.